Detailed here is one TCR beta chain. The repertoire was sequenced with immunoSEQ multiplex PCR; TCRdb's copy has only in-frame clones and lacks some. The table shows about 58,000 clones, with about nine tenths occurring only once. This specimen comes from a study of OX40 agonist ivuxolimab in advanced cancers. Germline V gene data show CDR1 as MDHEN and CDR2 as SYDVKM. CDR3 length: 17 amino acids. Trimming removed 5 bases from V and 2 bases from J; junction bases left unmatched: 6. This sequence joins TRBV28 and TRBJ2-3; 14 bases are a match to TRBD2. The sequencing used CD4+ or CD8+ T cells sorted from blood, collected in a trial of the OX40 agonist ivuxolimab. The TCR was taken from an adult with an advanced solid tumor such as melanoma, head and neck, liver or kidney cancer. The CDR3 nucleotides read TGTGCCAGCAGTGGGACTAGCGGGAGATCCAACACAGATACGCAGTATTTT. Its protein product is CASSGTSGRSNTDTQYF.